This TCR beta chain came from a study of cytomegalovirus exposure and HLA in healthy donors. Study outcomes and limitations: A later examination showed that TCR association rates differed by HLA locus, with DRB1 most and HLA-C fewest.

J was trimmed by 5 bases and V by 5 bases; bases with no gene match: 10. Germline V CDR1 and CDR2: SNHLY, FYNNEI. The length of the CDR3 is 16 residues. This clone showed up just once. The target antigen is unknown. Researchers ran the PCR with 60 Vbeta and 13 Jbeta primers. Assay used: immunoSEQ multiplex PCR; TCRdb lists only in-frame clones, some missing. This sample has around 90,000 clones; around nine tenths occur once, and the top ten carry roughly 9.2%. The J gene is TRBJ2-5, the V gene TRBV2, with TRBD2 identical over 11 bases. The receptor was derived from a man under 40 in good health and CMV-seropositive. Sequenced: PBMCs. As DNA, the CDR3 is TGTGCCAGCAGTCTCGGTAGCGGGAGGGCCGGGGAGACCCAGTACTTC. Translation gives CASSLGSGRAGETQYF.